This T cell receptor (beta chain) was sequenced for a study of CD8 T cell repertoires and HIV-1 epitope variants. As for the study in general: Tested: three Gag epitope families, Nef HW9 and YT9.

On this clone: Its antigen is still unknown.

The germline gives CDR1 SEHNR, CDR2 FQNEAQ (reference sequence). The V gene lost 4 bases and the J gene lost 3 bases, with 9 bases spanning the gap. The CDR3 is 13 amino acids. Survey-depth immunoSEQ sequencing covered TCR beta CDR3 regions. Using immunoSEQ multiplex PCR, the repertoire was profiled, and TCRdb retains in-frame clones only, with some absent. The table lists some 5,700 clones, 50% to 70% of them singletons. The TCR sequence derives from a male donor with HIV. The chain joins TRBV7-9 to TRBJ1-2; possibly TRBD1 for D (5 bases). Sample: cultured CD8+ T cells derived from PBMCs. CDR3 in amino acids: CASSYLTDYGYTF. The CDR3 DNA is TGTGCCAGCAGCTACTTGACAGACTATGGCTACACCTTC.